This TCR beta chain comes out of a study of post-analysis software for immune sequencing data. Study-level results: Same-batch preparations were strongly co-clustered by F measure.

Included in the TCR beta cDNA libraries were unique molecular identifiers. TCRdb re-called the PCR reads through MiXCR, storing one row per CDR3 protein. The sample carries about 820,000 distinct CDR3 sequences, roughly 50% recorded once. With regard to this clonotype: Antigen: not known.

Sequences were obtained from blood. This sequence was found in a girl between 5 and 17 years old with multiple sclerosis.

The CDR3 nucleotides read TGTGCCAGCATCCCCTACCGGGGGGGAGATTACAACACTGAAGCTTTCTTT. Its protein product is CASIPYRGGDYNTEAFF. The chain carries TRBV11-2 and TRBJ1-1, with D tentatively TRBD1 (5 bases). V was cut by 7 bases and J by 2 bases, with 23 bases left in between. CDR1 is SGHAT and CDR2 is FQNNGV in the germline V gene. This CDR3 is built from 17 residues.